These T cell receptor beta chains were read from a single sample in a study of spatial heterogeneity in lung cancer. A single record per CDR3 protein comes from TCRdb applying MiXCR to the 5' RACE reads. The table lists 25,000 or so distinct CDR3 sequences, roughly 8% of them singletons. The sample consisted of PBMCs, taken at surgery. Every receptor here comes from a female donor with early-stage non-small cell lung cancer. CDR3s include the opening cysteine and the closing phenylalanine or tryptophan.

TRBJ1-2 | TRBV28 | CASSLSRQGARGYTF
TRBJ2-5 | TRBV6-6 | CASSYADQETQYF
TRBJ2-1 | TRBV29-1 | CSAVGGSVNEQFF
TRBJ2-5 | TRBV29-1 | CSVAAGGRDQETQYF
TRBJ2-1 | TRBV2 | CARGSTHPRDEQFF
TRBJ2-3 | TRBV15 | CATSRSGGTDTQYF
TRBJ2-5 | TRBV20-1 | CSAREWTSRWETQYF
TRBJ2-7 | TRBV27 | CASSYRGRSYEQYF
TRBJ1-2 | TRBV28 | CASSITGTGRANYGYTF
TRBJ2-1 | TRBV7-6 | CASSLWYNEQFF
TRBJ2-4 | TRBV12-3/TRBV12-4 | CASSPGQLKSKNIQYF
TRBJ1-5 | TRBV20-1 | CSAEQGARSNQPQHF
TRBJ2-1 | TRBV19 | CASSTGQGPYNEQFF
TRBJ1-2 | TRBV29-1 | CSVLVLRGHGYTF
TRBJ1-2 | TRBV10-3 | CATRGIDYGYTF
TRBJ1-2 | TRBV20-1 | CSASGGTGTVGYTF
TRBJ2-1 | TRBV11-2 | CASSTPRLAGNEQFF
TRBJ2-3 | TRBV7-2 | CASSLAVSGTDTQYF
TRBJ1-1 | TRBV11-2 | CASSENTLNTEAFF
TRBJ2-1 | TRBV24-1 | CATSGELGGNEQFF
TRBJ2-4 | TRBV28 | CASSSAGVLAKNIQYF
TRBJ2-5 | TRBV4-2 | CASSQGRETQYF
TRBJ1-1 | TRBV6-5 | CASEDRYTEAFF
TRBJ2-1 | TRBV7-9 | CASSWRQGSPYNEQFF
TRBJ1-1 | TRBV29-1 | CSAIRAGATEAFF
TRBJ2-1 | TRBV18 | CASSPELASNEQFF
TRBJ2-1 | TRBV2 | CASRRSGAQGDEQFF
TRBJ2-1 | TRBV5-1 | CASSFDRGREQFF
TRBJ2-7 | TRBV28 | CASSLHGPTAYEQYF
TRBJ1-4 | TRBV20-1 | CSAKANEKLFF
TRBJ2-3 | TRBV20-1 | CSALDNTDTQYF
TRBJ2-3 | TRBV11-2 | CASSLAASGGFLGDTQYF
TRBJ2-1 | TRBV12-3/TRBV12-4 | CASSLAVGLAGAPTSYNEQFF
TRBJ2-1 | TRBV19 | CASSRGQVTYNELFF
TRBJ2-7 | TRBV28 | CASSLMVHEQYF